This TCR beta chain was sequenced during a study of identical twins. Study-wide points: Invariant T cells like MAIT and iNKT could partly confound the zero-insertion analyses. For out-of-frame beta sequences, excess twin sharing was weaker.

Germline assignment: CDR1 LGHDT and CDR2 YNNKEL (reference sequence). Trimming cost V 2 bases and J 3 bases, with 11 bases left between them. This CDR3 is 14 amino acids long. Each CDR3 protein gets one entry after TCRdb re-called the 5' RACE reads with MiXCR. Seen here are approximately 220,000 distinct CDR3 sequences, 6% to 8.5% observed once, and the top ten hold more than 5%. Details on this clonotype: As yet, its antigen is unknown.

This same sample was also taken into another study, of yellow fever vaccine responses in identical twins.

Specimen: CD8+ T cells sorted from blood. The chain combines TRBV3-1 with TRBJ2-7; D is unresolved. This TCR came from a woman between 18 and 29 years old in good health. The CDR3 DNA follows: TGTGCCAGCAGCCAACTACCATACTACTACGAGCAGTACGTC. Protein: CASSQLPYYYEQYV.